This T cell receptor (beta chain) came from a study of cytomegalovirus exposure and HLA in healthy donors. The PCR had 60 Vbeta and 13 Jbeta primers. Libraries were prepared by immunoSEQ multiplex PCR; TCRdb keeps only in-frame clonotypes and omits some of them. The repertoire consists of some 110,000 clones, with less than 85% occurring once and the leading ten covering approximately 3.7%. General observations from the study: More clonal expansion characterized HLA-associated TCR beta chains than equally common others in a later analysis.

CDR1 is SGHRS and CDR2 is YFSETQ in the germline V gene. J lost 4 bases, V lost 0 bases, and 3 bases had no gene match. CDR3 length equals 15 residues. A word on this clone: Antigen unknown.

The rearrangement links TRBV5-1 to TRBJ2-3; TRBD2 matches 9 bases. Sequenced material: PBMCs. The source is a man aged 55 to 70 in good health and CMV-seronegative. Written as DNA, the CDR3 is TGCGCCAGCAGCTTGGTTGGCGGGGGGGCAGATACGCAGTATTTT. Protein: CASSLVGGGADTQYF.